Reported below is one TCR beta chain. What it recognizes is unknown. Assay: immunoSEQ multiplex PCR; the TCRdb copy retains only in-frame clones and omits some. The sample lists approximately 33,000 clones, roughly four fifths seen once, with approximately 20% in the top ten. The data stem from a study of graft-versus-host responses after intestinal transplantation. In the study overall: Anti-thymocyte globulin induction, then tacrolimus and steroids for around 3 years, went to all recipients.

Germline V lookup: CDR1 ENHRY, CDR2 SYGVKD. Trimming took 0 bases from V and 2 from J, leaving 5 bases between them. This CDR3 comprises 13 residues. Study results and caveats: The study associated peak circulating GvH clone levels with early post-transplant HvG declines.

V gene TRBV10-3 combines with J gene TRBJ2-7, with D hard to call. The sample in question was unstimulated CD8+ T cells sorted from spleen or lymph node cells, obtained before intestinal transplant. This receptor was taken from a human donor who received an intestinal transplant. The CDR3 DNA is TGTGCCATCAGTGAGTCTAGAACCTACGAGCAGTACTTC. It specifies CAISESRTYEQYF.